This T cell receptor beta chain was recorded in a study of OX40 agonist ivuxolimab in advanced cancers. Overall study findings and caveats: At 0.1 to 3.0 mg/kg, CD4+ and CD8+ blood T cells expanded clonally by week 6. Partial responders treated at 0.1-3.0 mg/kg exhibited clonal expansion among the lowest measured.

Sequencing used immunoSEQ multiplex PCR; TCRdb keeps in-frame clones, though not all of them. The sample has approximately 67,000 clones, around 83% seen once; the top ten hold about 2.5%. As regards this clone: Its antigen is currently unknown.

Germline V CDR1 and CDR2: MNHNY, SVGAGI (reference sequence). CDR3 size: 15 residues. V gave up 5 bases and J gave up 6 bases; unmatched junction bases: 4. The receptor was isolated from an adult with an advanced solid tumor such as melanoma, head and neck, liver or kidney cancer. This chain uses TRBV6-6 with TRBJ2-2; 12 bases are shared with TRBD2. The sample was CD4+ or CD8+ T cells sorted from blood, taken in a trial of the OX40 agonist ivuxolimab. The CDR3 is CASSPSGRAAGELFF. For the CDR3, the DNA is TGTGCCAGCAGTCCTAGCGGGAGGGCCGCCGGGGAGCTGTTTTTT.